These T cell receptor beta chains were read from a single sample in a study of blood T cell repertoires in COVID-19. TCRdb's copy holds only in-frame clones and misses some; the assay was immunoSEQ multiplex PCR. The sample carries about 210,000 clones, roughly 89% recorded once. The sample comprised PBMCs or T cells enriched from blood (not recorded which). The receptors were gathered from a woman between 25 and 40 years old who had been exposed to COVID-19. Each CDR3 is given with its conserved first and last residue. The order of the fields is V gene, clone size, J gene, D gene, CDR3 DNA, CDR3 protein. D genes are given only for firm matches. The size entry is marked missing in some rows and otherwise reads once, few, many or a size class.

v_call: TRBV19
clone_size: .
j_call: TRBJ1-1
d_call: .
cdr3_nt: TGTGCCAGTAGTAGTAACACAGGGTTTTGGGTCGAAGCTTTCTTT
cdr3_aa: CASSSNTGFWVEAFF

v_call: TRBV5-1
clone_size: .
j_call: TRBJ1-1
d_call: .
cdr3_nt: TGCGCCAGCAGCTTACGGGGGAGTGAGACTGAAGCTTTCTTT
cdr3_aa: CASSLRGSETEAFF

v_call: TRBV6-5
clone_size: .
j_call: TRBJ2-7
d_call: TRBD2
cdr3_nt: TGTGCCAGCAGGAAACTAGCGGGGGTTCTATCCGAGCAGTACTTC
cdr3_aa: CASRKLAGVLSEQYF

v_call: TRBV6-2/TRBV6-3
clone_size: .
j_call: TRBJ1-5
d_call: .
cdr3_nt: TGTGCCAGCAGTTACCCCCAGGGAATTGGGAGCAATCAGCCCCAGCATTTT
cdr3_aa: CASSYPQGIGSNQPQHF

v_call: TRBV10-1
clone_size: .
j_call: TRBJ2-3
d_call: .
cdr3_nt: TGCGCCAGCAGTGAGTTTCACACAGATACGCAGTATTTT
cdr3_aa: CASSEFHTDTQYF

v_call: TRBV18
clone_size: .
j_call: TRBJ2-1
d_call: TRBD2
cdr3_nt: TGTGCCAGCTCACCGGGGACTAGCACATACAATGAGCAGTTCTTC
cdr3_aa: CASSPGTSTYNEQFF

v_call: TRBV7-8
clone_size: .
j_call: TRBJ1-2
d_call: .
cdr3_nt: TGTGCCAGCAGCCCCCAGCCGGACTCCTATGGCTACACCTTC
cdr3_aa: CASSPQPDSYGYTF

v_call: TRBV7-8
clone_size: .
j_call: TRBJ1-4
d_call: .
cdr3_nt: TGTGCCAGCAGCTGGGGGGTCGGGCAAGCTAATGAAAAACTGTTTTTT
cdr3_aa: CASSWGVGQANEKLFF

v_call: TRBV7-2
clone_size: .
j_call: TRBJ1-1
d_call: .
cdr3_nt: TGTGCCAGCAGCCGACAGCGTCAAGCTTTCTTT
cdr3_aa: CASSRQRQAFF

v_call: TRBV6-5
clone_size: .
j_call: TRBJ1-4
d_call: .
cdr3_nt: TGTGCCAGCAGCCTGGGGGGATACGATGAAAAACTGTTTTTT
cdr3_aa: CASSLGGYDEKLFF

v_call: TRBV5-4
clone_size: .
j_call: TRBJ1-6
d_call: TRBD1
cdr3_nt: TGTGCCAGCAGGCCGGGACAGGGGTATTCACCCCTCCACTTT
cdr3_aa: CASRPGQGYSPLHF

v_call: TRBV7-9
clone_size: few
j_call: TRBJ1-2
d_call: .
cdr3_nt: TGTGCCAGCAGCTCGTCAGCAGGGATAAACTATGGCTACACCTTC
cdr3_aa: CASSSSAGINYGYTF

v_call: TRBV4-1
clone_size: once
j_call: TRBJ1-2
d_call: TRBD1
cdr3_nt: TGCGCCAGCAGCCAACTCGAGGGGGACAGCTATGGCTACACCTTC
cdr3_aa: CASSQLEGDSYGYTF

v_call: TRBV6-2/TRBV6-3
clone_size: .
j_call: TRBJ1-2
d_call: .
cdr3_nt: TGTGCCAGCAGTTCGGGGGGGCTTAACTATGGCTACACCTTC
cdr3_aa: CASSSGGLNYGYTF

v_call: TRBV3-1/TRBV3-2
clone_size: .
j_call: TRBJ2-1
d_call: TRBD1
cdr3_nt: TGTGCCAGCAGCCTTTCACCGGGACAGGGCAACAATGAGCAGTTCTTC
cdr3_aa: CASSLSPGQGNNEQFF

v_call: TRBV6-2/TRBV6-3
clone_size: .
j_call: TRBJ1-5
d_call: .
cdr3_nt: TGTGCCAGCAGCATCTACCAGCTCAGGTACAGCAATCAGCCCCAGCATTTT
cdr3_aa: CASSIYQLRYSNQPQHF

v_call: TRBV4-2
clone_size: .
j_call: TRBJ2-4
d_call: .
cdr3_nt: TGTGCCAGCAGCCAAACTAGAGAAAACATTCAGTACTTC
cdr3_aa: CASSQTRENIQYF

v_call: TRBV19
clone_size: .
j_call: TRBJ1-1
d_call: .
cdr3_nt: TGTGCCAGTAGTATGACAGTGAACACTGAAGCTTTCTTT
cdr3_aa: CASSMTVNTEAFF

v_call: TRBV7-2
clone_size: .
j_call: TRBJ1-2
d_call: TRBD1
cdr3_nt: TGTGCCAGCAGCTTAAGGGGGCCGTGGGGCTACACCTTC
cdr3_aa: CASSLRGPWGYTF

v_call: TRBV12-5
clone_size: .
j_call: TRBJ1-1
d_call: .
cdr3_nt: TGTGCTAGTGGTTTGGCCCTTACTACAGGCGCGATGAACACTGAAGCTTTCTTT
cdr3_aa: CASGLALTTGAMNTEAFF

v_call: TRBV6-2/TRBV6-3
clone_size: .
j_call: TRBJ1-2
d_call: .
cdr3_nt: TGTGCCAGCAGTTCCGCAGGGATCTATGGCTACACCTTC
cdr3_aa: CASSSAGIYGYTF

v_call: TRBV19
clone_size: .
j_call: TRBJ1-1
d_call: .
cdr3_nt: TGTGCCAGTAGCCTAGGACAGTTGAACACTGAAGCTTTCTTT
cdr3_aa: CASSLGQLNTEAFF

v_call: TRBV5-5
clone_size: .
j_call: TRBJ2-7
d_call: TRBD2
cdr3_nt: TGTGCCAGCAGCCGACTAGCGGGGGAGACCTACGAGCAGTACTTC
cdr3_aa: CASSRLAGETYEQYF

v_call: TRBV19
clone_size: .
j_call: TRBJ1-1
d_call: .
cdr3_nt: TGTGCCAGTAGTATAACAGAAAGGAACACTGAAGCTTTCTTT
cdr3_aa: CASSITERNTEAFF

v_call: TRBV5-5
clone_size: .
j_call: TRBJ1-6
d_call: .
cdr3_nt: TGTGCCAGCAGCTTCCAAAAATATAATTCACCCCTCCACTTT
cdr3_aa: CASSFQKYNSPLHF

v_call: TRBV5-1
clone_size: .
j_call: TRBJ2-1
d_call: .
cdr3_nt: TGCGCCAGCAGCTTTGGACTAATGAATGAGCAGTTCTTC
cdr3_aa: CASSFGLMNEQFF

v_call: TRBV19
clone_size: .
j_call: TRBJ1-2
d_call: .
cdr3_nt: TGTGCCAGTAGTATAGCGGACTCTAACTATGGCTACACCTTC
cdr3_aa: CASSIADSNYGYTF

v_call: TRBV5-1
clone_size: .
j_call: TRBJ2-2
d_call: .
cdr3_nt: TGCGCCAGCAGCTTGATCAGCGGCTCGAACACCGGGGAGCTGTTTTTT
cdr3_aa: CASSLISGSNTGELFF

v_call: TRBV6-5
clone_size: .
j_call: TRBJ2-5
d_call: .
cdr3_nt: TGTGCCAGCAGTTACTCACGGGGGACCAGCCAAGAGACCCAGTACTTC
cdr3_aa: CASSYSRGTSQETQYF

v_call: TRBV7-2
clone_size: .
j_call: TRBJ1-5
d_call: .
cdr3_nt: TGTGCCAGCACCGGAGACAGATCTTATCAGCCCCAGCATTTT
cdr3_aa: CASTGDRSYQPQHF

v_call: TRBV2
clone_size: .
j_call: TRBJ1-1
d_call: TRBD1
cdr3_nt: TGTGCCAGATCGGACAGGGGGAACACTGAAGCTTTCTTT
cdr3_aa: CARSDRGNTEAFF

v_call: TRBV4-1
clone_size: .
j_call: TRBJ1-4
d_call: .
cdr3_nt: TGCGCCAGCAGAGCGGGGAGGGAAAAACTGTTTTTT
cdr3_aa: CASRAGREKLFF

v_call: TRBV6-6
clone_size: .
j_call: TRBJ1-2
d_call: .
cdr3_nt: TGTGCCAGCAGTTACTCGAGAAGGGAGAACAACTATGGCTACACCTTC
cdr3_aa: CASSYSRRENNYGYTF

v_call: TRBV7-2
clone_size: .
j_call: TRBJ2-5
d_call: .
cdr3_nt: TGTGCCAGCAAGAGATCAGGGTCGGGGACCCAGTACTTC
cdr3_aa: CASKRSGSGTQYF

v_call: TRBV20-1
clone_size: .
j_call: TRBJ1-2
d_call: .
cdr3_nt: TGCAGTGCTCTCTACCGGGGGGAGACCTTC
cdr3_aa: CSALYRGETF

v_call: TRBV4-1
clone_size: .
j_call: TRBJ2-1
d_call: TRBD1
cdr3_nt: TGCGCCAGCAGCCAAGACCGGGACAGGGGGACGTCAGGTGAGCAGTTCTTC
cdr3_aa: CASSQDRDRGTSGEQFF

v_call: TRBV30
clone_size: .
j_call: TRBJ1-5
d_call: TRBD1
cdr3_nt: TGTGCCTGGACATCAGGGGGAGGTCAGCCCCAGCATTTT
cdr3_aa: CAWTSGGGQPQHF